This T cell receptor beta chain was captured in a study of T cell responses to AZD1222 COVID-19 vaccine. A remark on this clone: The antigen is not known.

Sequencing was performed with immunoSEQ multiplex PCR; in TCRdb, only in-frame clones are kept and a portion is missing. The sample has about 120,000 clones, just under 90% seen once. Study outcomes and limitations: Most donors were white British, females outnumbered males, and clonal diversity was possibly underestimated. In all cases, repertoires were sampled only after the peak T cell response. Baseline testing showed seropositivity in only 5 or 6 AZD1222 recipients.

V was clipped by 0 bases and J by 4 bases, with 11 bases between them. Per germline, CDR1 SGHNT and CDR2 YYREEE (reference sequence). This CDR3 is built from 15 residues. V and J are TRBV5-4 and TRBJ2-1, with D perhaps given as TRBD1 or TRBD2 (5 bases each). The sample here was peripheral blood, taken on day 0 of AZD1222 vaccination. The clonotype originates from an adult in good health. Written as DNA, the CDR3 is TGTGCCAGCAGCTTGGGAAGGGACCTATACAATGAGCAGTTCTTC. Translation gives CASSLGRDLYNEQFF.